A selection of T cell receptor beta chains follows, all from one sample in a study of T cell changes during pregnancy in multiple sclerosis. The table came from immunoSEQ multiplex PCR; TCRdb's copy has only in-frame clones and leaves some out. The sample shows tens of thousands of clones, around 93% of them seen only once. The sample in question was peripheral blood, obtained before pregnancy. These receptors originate from a female donor with multiple sclerosis, enrolled in a pregnancy study. Each CDR3 is given with its conserved first and last residue. The D gene is left open where the match is weak. Size values are once, few and many counts, or a class for expanded clones, and some rows have none.

length: 13
V: TRBV7-9
size: .
D: TRBD2
J: TRBJ2-7
CDR3: CASSGGVSYEQYF
DNA: TGTGCCAGCAGCGGGGGGGTCTCCTACGAGCAGTACTTC

length: 15
V: TRBV23-1
size: .
D: .
J: TRBJ2-7
CDR3: CASSQWSLPGWEQYF
DNA: TGCGCCAGCAGTCAATGGAGTTTACCGGGTTGGGAGCAGTACTTC

length: 16
V: TRBV9
size: .
D: TRBD1
J: TRBJ2-5
CDR3: CASSPAKRDSVETQYF
DNA: TGTGCCAGCAGCCCCGCCAAACGGGACAGTGTAGAGACCCAGTACTTC

length: 14
V: TRBV6-5
size: .
D: TRBD1
J: TRBJ2-7
CDR3: CASRTRQGFTEQYF
DNA: TGTGCCAGCAGAACACGACAGGGATTTACCGAGCAGTACTTC

length: 15
V: TRBV7-3
size: .
D: TRBD2
J: TRBJ2-1
CDR3: CASSLIAGSYNEQFF
DNA: TGTGCCAGCAGCTTAATAGCGGGGAGCTACAATGAGCAGTTCTTC

length: 13
V: TRBV18
size: .
D: .
J: TRBJ2-7
CDR3: CASSQEAPYEQYF
DNA: TGTGCCAGCTCCCAGGAGGCCCCCTACGAGCAGTACTTC

length: 15
V: TRBV4-2
size: .
D: .
J: TRBJ2-2
CDR3: CASSHSLGGTGELFF
DNA: TGTGCCAGCAGCCATAGCCTAGGCGGCACCGGGGAGCTGTTTTTT

length: 17
V: TRBV14
size: .
D: .
J: TRBJ2-1
CDR3: CASSRSEGVRALNEQFF
DNA: TGTGCCAGCAGCCGATCCGAGGGGGTCAGGGCGTTAAATGAGCAGTTCTTC

length: 16
V: TRBV2
size: .
D: TRBD1
J: TRBJ2-2
CDR3: CASRRDRAVGTGELFF
DNA: TGTGCCAGCAGGAGGGACAGGGCCGTCGGGACCGGGGAGCTGTTTTTT

length: 15
V: TRBV6-5
size: .
D: .
J: TRBJ2-7
CDR3: CASSYSTLYNYEQYF
DNA: TGTGCCAGCAGTTACTCCACACTATACAATTACGAGCAGTACTTC

length: 12
V: TRBV7-8
size: .
D: .
J: TRBJ2-7
CDR3: CASSRAGSEQYF
DNA: TGTGCCAGCAGCCGGGCGGGGTCCGAGCAGTACTTC

length: 16
V: TRBV7-2
size: .
D: .
J: TRBJ1-3
CDR3: CASSFGGSNSGNTIYF
DNA: TGTGCCAGCAGCTTTGGGGGGTCTAACTCTGGAAACACCATATATTTT

length: 14
V: TRBV27
size: .
D: .
J: TRBJ2-2
CDR3: CASSLRRGTGELFF
DNA: TGTGCCAGCAGTTTACGTAGGGGCACCGGGGAGCTGTTTTTT

length: 11
V: TRBV20-1
size: once
D: .
J: TRBJ1-1
CDR3: CSATVNTEAFF
DNA: TGCAGTGCTACAGTGAACACTGAAGCTTTCTTT

length: 15
V: TRBV10-3
size: .
D: TRBD1
J: TRBJ1-1
CDR3: CAIRASGTGMLEAFF
DNA: TGTGCCATTAGAGCTTCCGGGACAGGGATGCTTGAAGCTTTCTTT

length: 20
V: TRBV5-1
size: .
D: TRBD1
J: TRBJ2-7
CDR3: CASSYGTGGVGIGTAYEQYF
DNA: TGCGCCAGCAGCTACGGGACAGGGGGCGTCGGGATAGGAACAGCCTACGAGCAGTACTTC

length: 13
V: TRBV7-8
size: .
D: .
J: TRBJ2-3
CDR3: CASSLPPVHTQYF
DNA: TGTGCCAGCAGCTTACCCCCGGTTCATACGCAGTATTTT

length: 17
V: TRBV18
size: .
D: .
J: TRBJ2-5
CDR3: CASSRITSQGWRETQYF
DNA: TGTGCCAGCTCACGGATCACCTCACAGGGTTGGAGAGAGACCCAGTACTTC

length: 16
V: TRBV6-5
size: .
D: .
J: TRBJ2-1
CDR3: CASSWARTFSYNEQFF
DNA: TGTGCCAGCAGTTGGGCTCGGACATTTTCCTACAATGAGCAGTTCTTC

length: 14
V: TRBV5-1
size: .
D: .
J: TRBJ2-5
CDR3: CASSLVGGEETQYF
DNA: TGCGCCAGCAGCTTGGTTGGGGGCGAAGAGACCCAGTACTTC